There are many counts of the clone carrying this TCR beta chain. Its antigen is undetermined. This entry comes from a study of shared clonotypes between healthy human individuals. Trimming removed 2 bases from V and 2 bases from J; junction bases left unmatched: 7. The CDR3 covers 15 residues. CDR1 SGHRS and CDR2 YFSETQ come from the germline V gene. Sequencing was performed with immunoSEQ multiplex PCR; in TCRdb, only in-frame clones are kept and a portion is missing. Among nearly 1 million clones, approximately 76% were seen once, and the ten largest hold approximately 1.5%. General study points: It was the non-shared clonotypes that had lower generation probabilities than clonotypes shared by all four donors.

The sample consisted of memory CD4+ T cells sorted from blood. The subset is: CD45RA-negative fraction. V usage is TRBV5-1 and J usage is TRBJ2-7; the match to TRBD1 covers 7 bases. The TCR sequence derives from a man aged 18 to 29 in good health. The CDR3 nucleotides are TGCGCCAGCAGCTTTAATACAGGGGCCGCCTACGAGCAGTACTTC. Translation: CASSFNTGAAYEQYF.